This T cell receptor (beta chain) was found in a study of T cells in Graves' hyperthyroidism and ophthalmopathy. J was trimmed by 7 bases and V by 3 bases; bases with no gene match: 9. This CDR3 is built from 15 residues. Germline V gives CDR1 LNHDA, CDR2 SQIVND (reference sequence). Amplification targeted TCR beta CDR3 regions from RNA transcripts. HTBI primers drove first-round RT-PCR of the TCR CDR3. MiXCR, run by TCRdb on the multiplex PCR reads, gives a single entry per CDR3 protein. The sample includes roughly 250,000 distinct CDR3 sequences, roughly 17% of them seen just once. Study-level results: Most thyroid clonotypes expanded above 0.001 appeared in blood too.

This clonotype has a count of ten or more. The antigen is unknown. Clinical Activity Scores of at least 3, NOSPECS grades of at least 4 and durations under 3 months characterized ophthalmopathy patients. It was uncontrolled infection, other autoimmune disease, pregnancy or lactation that excluded patients. This rearrangement joins TRBV19 to TRBJ1-2; 9 positions match TRBD1. The TCR originated in a woman aged 18-29 years with Graves' ophthalmopathy. The sample taken for sequencing was blood. In DNA form, the CDR3 reads TGTGCCAGTAGTATCGACCGGGACAGGGTGTTTGGCTACACCTTC. Translation: CASSIDRDRVFGYTF.